This paragraph covers one T cell receptor (beta chain) sequence. Antigen specificity is unknown. Amplification used 60 Vbeta primers and 13 Jbeta primers. Assay used: immunoSEQ multiplex PCR; TCRdb lists only in-frame clones, some missing. The repertoire holds over 80,000 clones, around three quarters seen once, with roughly a sixth in the top ten. The trim removed 6 bases at V and 6 bases at J, leaving 8 bases unmatched. Germline assignment: CDR1 MNHNY and CDR2 SVGAGI (reference sequence). This CDR3 spans 14 amino acids. The entry originates in a study of cytomegalovirus exposure and HLA in healthy donors. Study results and caveats: Productive rates of about 87% or about 30% were seen for most TCR beta V segments in an earlier analysis.

The gene calls are TRBV6-6 and TRBJ2-7, with TRBD1 matching over 10 bases. Sequenced sample: PBMCs. This clonotype originated in a man between 60 and 70 years old in good health and CMV-seropositive. CDR3 residues: CASRVRDRGGEQYF. DNA of the CDR3: TGTGCCAGCAGGGTAAGGGACAGGGGTGGCGAGCAGTACTTC.